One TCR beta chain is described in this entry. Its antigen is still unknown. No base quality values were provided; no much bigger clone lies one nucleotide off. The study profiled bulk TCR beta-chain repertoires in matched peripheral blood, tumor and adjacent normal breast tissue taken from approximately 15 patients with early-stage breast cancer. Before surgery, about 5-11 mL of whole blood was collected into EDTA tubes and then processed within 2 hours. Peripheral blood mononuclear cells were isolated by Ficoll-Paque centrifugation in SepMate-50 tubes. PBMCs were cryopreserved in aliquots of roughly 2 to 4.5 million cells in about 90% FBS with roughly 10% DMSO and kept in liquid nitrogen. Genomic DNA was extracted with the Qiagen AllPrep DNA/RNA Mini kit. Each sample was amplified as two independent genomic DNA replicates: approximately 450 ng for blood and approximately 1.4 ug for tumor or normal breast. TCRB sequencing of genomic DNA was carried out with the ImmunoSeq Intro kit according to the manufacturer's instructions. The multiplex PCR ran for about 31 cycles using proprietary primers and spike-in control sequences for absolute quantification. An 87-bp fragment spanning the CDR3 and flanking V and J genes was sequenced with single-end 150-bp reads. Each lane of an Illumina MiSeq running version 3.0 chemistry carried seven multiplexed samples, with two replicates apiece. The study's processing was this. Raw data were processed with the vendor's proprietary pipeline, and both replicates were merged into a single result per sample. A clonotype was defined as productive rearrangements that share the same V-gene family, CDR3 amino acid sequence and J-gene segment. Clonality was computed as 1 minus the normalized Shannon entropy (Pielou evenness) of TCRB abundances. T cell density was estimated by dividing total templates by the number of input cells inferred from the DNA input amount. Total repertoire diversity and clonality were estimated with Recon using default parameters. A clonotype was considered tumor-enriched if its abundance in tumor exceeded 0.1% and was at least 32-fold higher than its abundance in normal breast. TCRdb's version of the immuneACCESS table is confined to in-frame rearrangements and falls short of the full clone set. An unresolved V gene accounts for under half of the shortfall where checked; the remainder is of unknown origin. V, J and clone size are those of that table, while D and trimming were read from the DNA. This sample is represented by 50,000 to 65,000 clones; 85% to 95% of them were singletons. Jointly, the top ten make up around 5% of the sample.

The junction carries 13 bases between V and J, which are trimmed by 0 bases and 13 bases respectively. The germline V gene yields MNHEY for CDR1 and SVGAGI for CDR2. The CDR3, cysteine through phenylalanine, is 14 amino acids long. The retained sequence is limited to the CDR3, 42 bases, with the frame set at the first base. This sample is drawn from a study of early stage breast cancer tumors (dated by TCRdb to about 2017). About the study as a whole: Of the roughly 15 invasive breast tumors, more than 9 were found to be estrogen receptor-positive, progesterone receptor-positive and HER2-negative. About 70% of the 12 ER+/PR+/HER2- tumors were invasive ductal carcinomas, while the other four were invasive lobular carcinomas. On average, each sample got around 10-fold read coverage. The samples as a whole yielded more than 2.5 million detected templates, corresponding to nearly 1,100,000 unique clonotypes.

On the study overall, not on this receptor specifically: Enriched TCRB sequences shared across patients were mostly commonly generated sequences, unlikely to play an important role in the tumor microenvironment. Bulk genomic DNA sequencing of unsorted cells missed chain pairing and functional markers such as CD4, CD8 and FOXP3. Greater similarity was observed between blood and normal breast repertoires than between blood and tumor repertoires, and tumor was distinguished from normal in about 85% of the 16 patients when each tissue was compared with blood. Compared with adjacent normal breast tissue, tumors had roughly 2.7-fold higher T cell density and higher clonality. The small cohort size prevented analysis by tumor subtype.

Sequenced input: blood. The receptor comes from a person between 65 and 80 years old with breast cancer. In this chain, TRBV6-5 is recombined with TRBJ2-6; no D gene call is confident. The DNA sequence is TGTGCCAGCAGTTACTCGTCCGTTATCGGGGTCCTGACTTTC. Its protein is CASSYSSVIGVLTF.